These 11 T cell receptor beta chains share one sample of origin, sequenced in a study of CD8+ T cells in alopecia areata. As the sequencing template, cDNA was produced by extracting RNA and reverse transcribing it. TCRdb's table, derived via immunoSEQ multiplex PCR, lists solely in-frame clones and lacks some. The data contain tens of thousands of clones, 60% of them singletons. The sequencing used CD8+ T cells sorted from blood, collected at week 0. The receptors stem from a human donor with alopecia areata.

The chain combines TRBV6-5 with TRBJ2-1; 10 bases map to TRBD2. This CDR3 region has 15 residues. J gave up 9 bases and V 4 bases, and 9 bases lay outside the gene matches. Germline loops: CDR1 MNHEY, CDR2 SVGAGI. CDR3 DNA: TGTGCCAGCAGTTTGCGGACTAGCGGACGGAGTGAGCAGTTCTTC. Translated: CASSLRTSGRSEQFF.

The CDR3 sequence is CASSILGAGGLGETQYF. As DNA, the CDR3 is TGTGCCAGTAGTATTCTCGGAGCGGGAGGCCTCGGGGAGACCCAGTACTTC. The chain is built from TRBV19 and TRBJ2-5; 9 nucleotides line up with TRBD2. The CDR3 runs 17 residues. J lost 5 bases, V lost 3 bases, and 13 bases had no gene match. Per germline, CDR1 LNHDA and CDR2 SQIVND (reference sequence).

The CDR3 nucleotides are TGTGCCAGCAGCTTAAGCATAACCCGGGACACTCGCTCTGGGGCCAACGTCCTGACTTTC. Protein product: CASSLSITRDTRSGANVLTF. The chain joins TRBV13 to TRBJ2-6; a weak D match, TRBD1 (6 bases). The CDR3 is 20 amino acids. V lost 2 bases and J 0 bases, leaving 20 bases between the germline ends. Germline V lookup: CDR1 PRHDT, CDR2 FYEKMQ (reference sequence).

The chain has TRBV4-1 and TRBJ2-7, with D possibly matching TRBD2 (5 bases). The ends were cut back, 0 bases at V and 3 bases at J, with 12 bases in the middle. The CDR3 loop spans 15 amino acids. Germline CDR1 reads MGHRA; CDR2 reads YSYEKL. This CDR3 is CASSQEVGLYYEQYF. In DNA, the CDR3 is TGCGCCAGCAGCCAAGAGGTAGGACTCTACTACGAGCAGTACTTC.

The rearrangement uses TRBV11-2 and TRBJ2-1, with 11 bases identical to TRBD2. Per the germline V gene, CDR1 is SGHAT and CDR2 is FQNNGV. This CDR3 spans 15 amino acids. The ends lost 5 bases at V and 3 bases at J; junction bases unmatched: 3. The CDR3 spells CASSAGTSGYNEQFF. CDR3 DNA sequence: TGTGCCAGCAGCGCCGGGACTAGCGGCTACAATGAGCAGTTCTTC.

This clone appeared once. This chain links TRBV9 with TRBJ2-5; 8 bases agree with TRBD2. The CDR3 runs 16 residues. Trimming at V came to 6 bases and at J to 1 base, leaving 11 bases not matched to a gene. Germline V CDR1 and CDR2: SGDLS, YYNGEE. The CDR3 here is CASNPGSLAGQETQYF. CDR3 in DNA: TGTGCCAGCAACCCTGGGAGTCTAGCGGGCCAAGAGACCCAGTACTTC.

This clone has a handful of counts. The chain links TRBV2 to TRBJ2-7; the D gene is possibly TRBD2 (6 bases). The CDR3 spans 13 residues. Germline-derived CDR1 and CDR2 are SNHLY and FYNNEI. V lost 7 bases to trimming and J lost 5 bases, with 15 bases between them. The CDR3 loop is CASTPGGRDEQYF. CDR3 DNA sequence: TGTGCCAGCACCCCCGGGGGTAGGGACGAGCAGTACTTC.

This clone was detected a few times. The rearrangement uses TRBV29-1 and TRBJ2-1; 7 bases map to TRBD1. V lost 3 bases and J lost 1; bases outside the gene matches: 3. Germline assignment: CDR1 SQVTM and CDR2 ANQGSEA. CDR3 length: 14 residues. CDR3 coding DNA: TGCAGCGTTGATGGGACAGAGTCCTACAATGAGCAGTTCTTC. It specifies CSVDGTESYNEQFF.

The genes are TRBV5-6 and TRBJ1-1, with D perhaps TRBD1 (5 bases). V was pared by 10 bases and J by 2 bases, with 15 bases between. Germline-derived CDR1 and CDR2 are SGHDT and YYEEEE. The CDR3 contains 13 residues. The chain's CDR3 is CAGGSGPNTEAFF. In DNA, the CDR3 is TGTGCCGGGGGGTCGGGACCCAACACTGAAGCTTTCTTT.

V is TRBV29-1 and J is TRBJ1-3; no clear D gene. This CDR3 comprises 11 residues. Between the trimmed V and J ends, which lost 5 bases and 4 bases, there was a span of 6 bases. CDR1 SQVTM and CDR2 ANQGSEA come from the germline V gene. The CDR3 DNA is TGCAGCGTTCGGTGGGGAAACACCATATATTTT. Residues: CSVRWGNTIYF.

The rearrangement joins TRBV7-3 to TRBJ2-1; possibly TRBD2 for D (5 bases). Looked up from germline, CDR1 is SGHTA and CDR2 is FQGTGA. This CDR3 comprises 16 residues. Trimming took 4 bases from V and 1 from J, leaving 14 bases between them. The CDR3 loop is CASSSLGLDSYNEQFF. CDR3 nucleotides: TGTGCCAGCAGCTCGCTAGGACTTGATTCCTACAATGAGCAGTTCTTC.